The rows below give T cell receptor beta chains drawn from one sample of a study of regulatory T cells in long-lasting Graves disease. TCRdb independently ran MiXCR on the multiplex PCR reads; one entry per CDR3 protein. Among some 490,000 distinct CDR3 sequences listed, approximately 12% were seen once. The same data also went into a second study, on T cells in Graves' hyperthyroidism and ophthalmopathy.

The sequences come from peripheral blood mononuclear cells (PBMCs), collected at new diagnosis, from a patient treated with antithyroid drugs. The receptors were sampled from a woman in her twenties or thirties with Graves disease. Both conserved end residues are part of each CDR3. Each record gives: D gene, clone size, V gene, J gene, CDR3 protein, CDR3 DNA. The D gene is left open where the match is weak. Expanded clones are given a class, and other clones once, few, many or no size at all.

>TRBD2|few|TRBV5-1|TRBJ2-3
CASSLEQRGGTDTQYF
TGCGCCAGCAGCTTGGAACAGCGGGGGGGCACAGATACGCAGTATTTT
>TRBD2|few|TRBV4-2|TRBJ2-5
CASSPETSGRTKTQYF
TGTGCCAGCAGCCCCGAGACTAGCGGGAGGACAAAGACCCAGTACTTC
>TRBD2|many|TRBV20-1|TRBJ2-3
CSARLLAGDTQYF
TGCAGTGCTAGACTCCTAGCGGGCGATACGCAGTATTTT
>.|many|TRBV29-1|TRBJ1-2
CSANRIIGYGYTF
TGCAGCGCCAACAGGATTATAGGCTATGGCTACACCTTC
>TRBD1|few|TRBV5-1|TRBJ1-2
CASSLAVGQGYGYTF
TGCGCCAGCAGCTTGGCCGTAGGACAGGGGTATGGCTACACCTTC
>TRBD2|.|TRBV14|TRBJ2-7
CASSPTLAGGYYEQYF
TGTGCCAGCAGCCCAACTCTAGCGGGAGGGTACTACGAGCAGTACTTC
>TRBD2|many|TRBV20-1|TRBJ2-1
CSASAYLAAHYNEQFF
TGCAGTGCTAGCGCATATCTAGCGGCCCACTACAATGAGCAGTTCTTC
>.|many|TRBV28|TRBJ1-5
CASSLGRGFWSNQPQHF
TGTGCCAGCAGTTTGGGCCGGGGGTTCTGGAGCAATCAGCCCCAGCATTTT
>.|few|TRBV13|TRBJ1-2
CASSLGTGGNKKNYGYTF
TGTGCCAGCAGCTTAGGCACGGGGGGTAACAAAAAGAACTATGGCTACACCTTC
>TRBD1|many|TRBV2|TRBJ1-5
CASSEQGASHF
TGTGCCAGCAGTGAACAGGGGGCATCCCATTTT
>.|many|TRBV5-1|TRBJ1-3
CASMDSSGNTIYF
TGCGCCAGCATGGACAGCTCTGGAAACACCATATATTTT
>.|many|TRBV7-2|TRBJ1-2
CASSLGGPRRRYTF
TGTGCCAGCAGCTTAGGAGGACCGAGAAGGCGCTACACCTTC
>TRBD1|few|TRBV27|TRBJ1-4
CASRPSGGTDAEKLFF
TGTGCCAGCAGACCAAGTGGGGGGACAGACGCCGAAAAACTGTTTTTT
>.|many|TRBV20-1|TRBJ1-1
CSATGPPMNTEAFF
TGCAGTGCAACCGGGCCGCCAATGAACACTGAAGCTTTCTTT
>.|.|TRBV20-1|TRBJ1-6
CSARGTGTSNSPLHF
TGCAGTGCTAGGGGTACCGGGACTAGTAATTCACCCCTCCACTTT
>.|.|TRBV10-2|TRBJ2-7
CASSDGAQRQYF
TGCGCCAGCAGTGACGGAGCCCAACGGCAGTACTTC
>TRBD2|many|TRBV18|TRBJ2-1
CASSQAGKAYNEQFF
TGTGCCAGCTCACAAGCGGGGAAGGCCTACAATGAGCAGTTCTTC
>.|.|TRBV7-2|TRBJ1-6
CASTPQVGKNSPLHF
TGTGCCAGCACCCCACAGGTGGGAAAGAATTCACCCCTCCACTTT
>.|many|TRBV2|TRBJ1-6
CASSEQGISPLHF
TGTGCCAGCAGTGAACAGGGGATCTCACCCCTCCACTTT
>.|many|TRBV11-2|TRBJ2-7
CASSFEGTGTHYEIYF
TGTGCCAGCAGCTTTGAAGGGACGGGTACACACTACGAGATCTACTTC
>TRBD2|.|TRBV24-1|TRBJ2-2
CATSEASGSIGELFF
TGTGCCACCAGTGAGGCTAGCGGGAGCATCGGGGAGCTGTTTTTT
>TRBD1|few|TRBV20-1|TRBJ1-4
CSAGTGGAPNEKLFF
TGCAGTGCTGGGACAGGGGGCGCACCTAATGAAAAACTGTTTTTT
>.|.|TRBV11-2|TRBJ1-2
CASSSLSLGGSYGYTF
TGTGCCAGCAGCTCCCTATCCCTTGGGGGATCCTATGGCTACACCTTC
>TRBD1|few|TRBV20-1|TRBJ2-5
CSARAGTGGWETQYF
TGCAGTGCTAGAGCCGGGACAGGGGGCTGGGAGACCCAGTACTTC
>.|few|TRBV18|TRBJ1-4
CASSPPPSDGDNEKLFF
TGTGCCAGCTCACCACCTCCCTCGGACGGTGATAATGAAAAACTGTTTTTT
>.|many|TRBV6-1|TRBJ1-5
CASSNSGGGQPQHF
TGTGCCAGCAGCAATTCCGGGGGTGGGCAGCCCCAGCATTTT